This TCR beta chain was sequenced for a study of CD8+CD57+ T cells in acquired aplastic anemia. Whole-study context: Sorted CD4+ plus CD8+ cells gave DNA averaging roughly 2.9 ug. Study results and limitations: CD8+ Simpson's diversity showed no significant patient-control difference. Shared by patients and controls, almost 30 CD8+ CDR3s were abundant in patients.

Sequencing was done on patients that had shown CD8+CD57+ cell expansion by flow cytometry. Patients had received no therapy at the time of blood sampling. There are 14 residues in the CDR3. V was pared by 0 bases and J by 4 bases, with 9 bases between. Profiling of TCR beta VDJ combinations and CDR3 sequences used genomic DNA as template. TCRdb independently ran MiXCR on the reads; one entry per CDR3 protein. The sample records about half a million distinct CDR3 sequences, over 25% being singletons. Ten or more counts support this clonotype. Its cognate antigen is unknown. This chain uses TRBV12-3 or TRBV12-4 with TRBJ1-2, with D tentatively TRBD1 (6 bases). Sequencing was done on a sample of sorted CD4+, CD8+, or CD8+CD57+ T cells (not recorded which) from PBMCs. This TCR was sampled from a human donor with aplastic anemia. The CDR3 DNA reads as TGTGCCAGCAGTTTAGCAACAGGGAGCTATGGCTACACCTTC. It is translated as CASSLATGSYGYTF.